This T cell receptor beta chain came from a study of beta chain features in type 1 diabetes. This clone has only one observation. At one of its ends the junction is not consistent with the germline gene, which may arise from a read error. Every isolated RNA sample was fully reverse transcribed, so sequencing captured expressed TCRB transcripts. Using immunoSEQ multiplex PCR, the repertoire was profiled, and TCRdb retains in-frame clones only, with some absent. The table records 400,000 to 600,000 clones, about 32% of them present only once. Per germline, CDR1 MNHEY and CDR2 SVGAGI. The CDR3 totals 11 residues.

This clonotype originated in a young man in good health. The V gene is TRBV6-5, the J gene TRBJ2-7; D is undetermined. The sample comprised naive CD4+ T cells from blood. CDR3 coding DNA: TGTGCCAGCAGTCACTCCTACGAGCAGTACTTC. It yields the protein CASSHSYEQYF.